One sample yielded the 13 T cell receptor beta chains listed below, sequenced in a study of T cells in Graves' hyperthyroidism and ophthalmopathy. Using RNA transcripts as the source, TCR beta CDR3 regions were amplified. Primed by the HTBI set, a first-round RT-PCR was run on the TCR CDR3. Each CDR3 protein gets one entry after TCRdb re-called the multiplex PCR reads with MiXCR. The sample shows 250,000 or so distinct CDR3 sequences, 14% to 15% of them seen only once. The sequenced sample was blood. The origin of the receptors is a woman aged 40-49 years with Graves' hyperthyroidism that later progressed to Graves' ophthalmopathy.

This clonotype was observed at least ten times. The chain employs TRBV3-1 and TRBJ1-1; 7 bases map to TRBD1. Per germline, CDR1 LGHDT and CDR2 YNNKEL (reference sequence). The CDR3 consists of 16 residues. Unmatched junction bases numbered 10, after V lost 5 bases and J lost 1 base. CDR3 nucleotides: TGTGCCAGCAGCGCTAGGAGCGGGACAGCGAACACTGAAGCTTTCTTT. Protein product: CASSARSGTANTEAFF.

The CDR3 nucleotides read TGCGCCAGCAGCCTCTTACCCCCTCTACTCATGAACACTGAAGCTTTCTTT. Encoded protein: CASSLLPPLLMNTEAFF. The chain joins TRBV4-1 to TRBJ1-1; the D is unclear. The germline CDR1 and CDR2 sequences are MGHRA and YSYEKL. With 4 bases removed from V and 0 bases from J, the gap between germline ends came to 18 bases. The CDR3 runs to 17 residues.

This clonotype was observed at least ten times. This chain uses TRBV28 with TRBJ1-4, with D possibly being TRBD1 (6 bases). From germline, CDR1 is MDHEN and CDR2 SYDVKM. The CDR3 is 15 residues long. V was pared by 0 bases and J by 13 bases, with 18 bases between. The CDR3 coding sequence is TGTGCCAGCAGTTTATGGGACAGAGGCCTAGGAGGACTGTTTTTT. It is translated as CASSLWDRGLGGLFF.

This clonotype was counted many times. The V gene is TRBV12-3 or TRBV12-4, the J gene TRBJ2-3; 9 bases are a match to TRBD2. The CDR3 covers 16 residues. J was trimmed by 3 bases and V by 6 bases; bases with no gene match: 10. This chain's CDR3 is CASRPPWREGTDTQYF. Written as DNA, the CDR3 is TGTGCCAGCAGGCCACCGTGGCGGGAGGGGACAGATACGCAGTATTTT.

This clonotype was counted many times. CDR3: CASSKNTGTPQETQYF. The DNA of the CDR3 is TGCGCCAGCAGCAAGAATACCGGGACCCCACAAGAGACCCAGTACTTC. This chain joins TRBV4-1 and TRBJ2-5; D might be TRBD1 or TRBD2, each matching 5 bases. Trimming stripped 5 bases from V and 2 bases from J, with 18 bases between. The germline gives CDR1 MGHRA, CDR2 YSYEKL. The CDR3 is 16 amino acids.

This clonotype occurred many times. This chain connects TRBV11-2 to TRBJ2-7; TRBD2 matches 11 bases. After removal of 5 bases from V and 6 bases from J, the junction contained 18 bases not matched to a gene. CDR3 length: 18 residues. The germline CDR1 and CDR2 sequences are SGHAT and FQNNGV. The CDR3 reads CASSPGLAAGDRGREQYF. In DNA, the CDR3 is TGTGCCAGCAGCCCGGGACTAGCGGCGGGAGATCGGGGTCGCGAGCAGTACTTC.

There are many counts of this clonotype. The chain carries TRBV4-1 and TRBJ1-4; TRBD1 matches 10 bases. The length of the CDR3 is 15 residues. Germline V gene lookup returns CDR1 MGHRA and CDR2 YSYEKL. V shed 2 bases and J 5 bases; nucleotides not matched to a gene: 2. The CDR3 DNA is TGCGCCAGCAGCCAACTGGGACAGGGGAATGAAAAACTGTTTTTT. Its protein is CASSQLGQGNEKLFF.

This rearrangement joins TRBV7-2 to TRBJ2-7; 7 nucleotides align to TRBD2. The CDR3 is 15 residues long. Trimming removed 1 base from V and 2 bases from J; junction bases left unmatched: 5. Per the germline V gene, CDR1 is SGHTA and CDR2 is FQGNSA. CDR3 sequence reads: CASSLEASGPYEQYF. The CDR3 DNA follows: TGTGCCAGCAGCTTAGAAGCTAGCGGTCCCTACGAGCAGTACTTC.

This clonotype was detected ten times or more. This sequence joins TRBV11-2 and TRBJ2-7; 16 bases match TRBD2. The V segment lost 5 bases and the J segment 6 bases; nucleotides outside the gene matches: 13. Germline V gene sequence: CDR1 SGHAT, CDR2 FQNNGV. CDR3 size: 18 residues. The CDR3 bases are TGTGCCAGCAGCATCCCGGGACTAGCGGGAGGGCCTATTCTCGAGCAGTACTTC. Its translation is CASSIPGLAGGPILEQYF.

The rearrangement uses TRBV20-1 and TRBJ1-1; D gene unclear. This CDR3 region has 9 residues. Trimming pared 6 bases from V and 11 bases from J, leaving 10 bases between. CDR1 DFQATT and CDR2 SNEGSKA come from the germline V gene (reference sequence). CDR3 DNA sequence: TGCAGTGCCACTAACGGGGCTTTCTTT. The encoded protein is CSATNGAFF.

There are a few counts of this clonotype. This could be a read error, since a much larger clone is one nucleotide away. The genes are TRBV28 and TRBJ2-7; maybe TRBD1 (5 bases). The length of the CDR3 is 13 residues. Germline lookup yields CDR1 MDHEN and CDR2 SYDVKM. The CDR3 DNA reads as TGTGCCAGCAGCCCAGGGTATTACTACGTGCAGTACTTC. Protein: CASSPGYYYVQYF.

This clonotype showed up many times. The chain has TRBV27 and TRBJ2-3; D gene unclear. V lost 2 bases and J 6 bases, leaving 9 bases between the germline ends. There are 13 residues in the CDR3. CDR1 is MNHEY, CDR2 SMNVEV, per germline (reference sequence). CDR3 sequence (DNA): TGTGCCAGCAGTTTAGGCCCTCCCGATACGCAGTATTTT. Encoded protein: CASSLGPPDTQYF.

J is TRBJ2-1 and V is TRBV16; 8 bases map to TRBD2. Germline CDR1 is KGHSY and CDR2 is FQNENV. This CDR3 comprises 17 residues. With 2 bases clipped from V and 6 bases from J, the junction kept 12 bases outside the gene matches. CDR3 in amino acids: CASSQGPGLAGGNEQFF. In DNA, the CDR3 is TGTGCCAGCAGCCAAGGCCCGGGGCTAGCGGGCGGCAATGAGCAGTTCTTC.